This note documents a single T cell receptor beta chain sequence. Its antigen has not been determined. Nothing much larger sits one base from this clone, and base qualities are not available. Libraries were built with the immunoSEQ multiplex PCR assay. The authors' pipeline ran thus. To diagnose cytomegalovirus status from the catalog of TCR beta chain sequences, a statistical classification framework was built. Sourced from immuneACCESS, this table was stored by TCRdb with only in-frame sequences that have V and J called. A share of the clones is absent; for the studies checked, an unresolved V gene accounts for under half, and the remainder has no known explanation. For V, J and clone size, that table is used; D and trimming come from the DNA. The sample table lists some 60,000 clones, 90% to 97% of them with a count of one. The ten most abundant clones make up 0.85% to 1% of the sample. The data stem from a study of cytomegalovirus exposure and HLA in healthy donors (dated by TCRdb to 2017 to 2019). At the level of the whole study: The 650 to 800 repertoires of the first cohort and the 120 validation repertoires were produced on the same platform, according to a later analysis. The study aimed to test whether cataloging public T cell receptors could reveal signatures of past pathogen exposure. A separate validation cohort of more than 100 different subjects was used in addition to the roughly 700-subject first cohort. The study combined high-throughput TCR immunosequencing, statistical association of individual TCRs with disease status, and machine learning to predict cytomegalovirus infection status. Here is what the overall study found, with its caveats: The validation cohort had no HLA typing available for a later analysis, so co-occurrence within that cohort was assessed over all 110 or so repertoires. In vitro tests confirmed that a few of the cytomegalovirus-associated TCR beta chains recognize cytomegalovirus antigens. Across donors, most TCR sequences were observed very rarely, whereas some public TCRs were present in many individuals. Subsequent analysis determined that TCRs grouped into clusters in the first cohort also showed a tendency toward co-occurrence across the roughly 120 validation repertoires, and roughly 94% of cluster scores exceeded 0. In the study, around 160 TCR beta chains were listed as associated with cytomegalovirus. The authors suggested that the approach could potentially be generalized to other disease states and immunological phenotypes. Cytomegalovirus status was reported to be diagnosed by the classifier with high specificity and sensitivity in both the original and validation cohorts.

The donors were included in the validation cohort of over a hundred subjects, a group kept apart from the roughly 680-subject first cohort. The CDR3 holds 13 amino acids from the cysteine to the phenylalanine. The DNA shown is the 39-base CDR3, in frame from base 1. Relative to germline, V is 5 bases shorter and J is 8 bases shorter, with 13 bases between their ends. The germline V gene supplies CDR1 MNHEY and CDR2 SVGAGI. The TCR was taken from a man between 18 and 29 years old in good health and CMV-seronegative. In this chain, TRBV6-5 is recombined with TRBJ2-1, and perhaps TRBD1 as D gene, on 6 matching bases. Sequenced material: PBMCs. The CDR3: CASSDRRYHEQFF. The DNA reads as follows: TGTGCCAGCAGTGACAGGAGGTACCATGAGCAGTTCTTC.